A selection of T cell receptor beta chains follows, all from one sample in a study of T cell responses to AZD1222 COVID-19 vaccine. The assay was immunoSEQ multiplex PCR, and TCRdb's table has in-frame clones only and misses some. The sample has 45,000 to 55,000 clones, approximately 79% seen once. Sample: peripheral blood, taken on day 0 of MenACWY control vaccination. The source is an adult in good health. The CDR3 runs from the conserved cysteine through the conserved F or W. D genes are given only for firm matches. Not every row has a clone size; where given, it reads once, few, many or a size class.

TRBJ2-6 | - | - | TRBV5-4 | CASSFDLTGANVLTF | TGTGCCAGCAGCTTCGATTTAACTGGGGCCAACGTCCTGACTTTC
TRBJ2-1 | TRBD2 | - | TRBV5-5 | CASSLGGGWYNEQFF | TGTGCCAGCAGCTTGGGCGGGGGGTGGTACAATGAGCAGTTCTTC
TRBJ2-2 | - | - | TRBV2 | CARPAGQSNTGELFF | TGTGCCAGACCAGCGGGACAGTCGAACACCGGGGAGCTGTTTTTT
TRBJ1-5 | TRBD1 | - | TRBV28 | CASSPARQGTSYSNQPQHF | TGTGCCAGCAGTCCTGCCAGACAGGGGACTTCTTATAGCAATCAGCCCCAGCATTTT
TRBJ2-3 | - | - | TRBV5-4 | CASTLRGSGTDTQYF | TGTGCCAGCACCCTCAGAGGGTCCGGGACAGATACGCAGTATTTT
TRBJ1-5 | - | - | TRBV7-8 | CASSSLAGQKNQPQHF | TGTGCCAGCAGCTCCCTTGCCGGACAGAAGAATCAGCCCCAGCATTTT
TRBJ1-5 | TRBD1 | few | TRBV28 | CASSLPLRQGLNF | TGTGCCAGCAGTTTACCCCTCCGACAGGGATTGAATTTT
TRBJ1-5 | - | once | TRBV27 | CASSPYQGMGSNQPQHF | TGTGCCAGCAGTCCTTACCAGGGGATGGGGAGCAATCAGCCCCAGCATTTT
TRBJ2-7 | - | - | TRBV21-1 | CASSKEGRRDRGHPSSYEQYF | TGTGCCAGCAGCAAAGAAGGGAGGAGGGACAGGGGCCACCCGAGCTCCTACGAGCAGTACTTC
TRBJ1-2 | - | - | TRBV11-1 | CASSLLPTGAGYGYTF | TGTGCCAGCAGCTTATTGCCGACGGGGGCGGGCTATGGCTACACCTTC
TRBJ2-5 | - | few | TRBV3-1/TRBV3-2 | CASSQTRETQYF | TGTGCCAGCAGCCAGACTAGGGAGACCCAGTACTTC
TRBJ1-1 | TRBD1 | - | TRBV7-8 | CASSYLDRGATEAFF | TGTGCCAGCAGCTACCTTGACAGGGGGGCCACTGAAGCTTTCTTT
TRBJ1-4 | TRBD1 | - | TRBV5-1 | CASSPSGGPNEKLFF | TGCGCCAGCAGCCCCTCAGGGGGCCCTAATGAAAAACTGTTTTTT
TRBJ1-2 | TRBD1 | - | TRBV6-1 | CASSGGQERRQSYGYTF | TGTGCCAGCAGTGGCGGACAGGAGAGAAGGCAAAGCTATGGCTACACCTTC
TRBJ2-1 | TRBD1 | - | TRBV30 | CAWRGQGNLNEQFF | TGTGCCTGGAGAGGACAGGGAAATCTCAATGAGCAGTTCTTC
TRBJ1-1 | TRBD1 | - | TRBV29-1 | CSVRRPDRDTEAFF | TGCAGCGTCCGGCGGCCCGACAGGGACACTGAAGCTTTCTTT
TRBJ1-2 | TRBD1 | few | TRBV10-3 | CAISDRGLYGYTF | TGTGCCATCAGTGACAGGGGGCTGTATGGCTACACCTTC
TRBJ1-5 | - | - | TRBV5-6 | CASSPVQGQPQHF | TGTGCCAGCAGCCCCGTCCAGGGTCAGCCCCAGCATTTT
TRBJ2-6 | - | once | TRBV6-5 | CASSYHISGANVLTF | TGTGCCAGCAGTTACCACATATCTGGGGCCAACGTCCTGACTTTC
TRBJ2-3 | - | - | TRBV19 | CASSRADTSTDTQYF | TGTGCCAGTAGTAGAGCGGACACTAGCACAGATACGCAGTATTTT
TRBJ1-2 | - | - | TRBV5-6 | CASSLFRSGNSYGYTF | TGTGCCAGCAGCTTGTTTCGTTCAGGGAATAGCTATGGCTACACCTTC
TRBJ1-1 | TRBD1 | many | TRBV5-1 | CASSPGQGLTEAFF | TGCGCCAGCAGCCCGGGACAGGGGTTGACTGAAGCTTTCTTT
TRBJ2-3 | - | - | TRBV9 | CASSATGSGGTDTQYF | TGTGCCAGCAGCGCAACCGGGAGTGGGGGCACAGATACGCAGTATTTT
TRBJ2-3 | - | - | TRBV7-2 | CASSLGLRVNTDTQYF | TGTGCCAGCAGCTTGGGTTTGCGGGTGAACACAGATACGCAGTATTTT
TRBJ1-4 | TRBD1 | - | TRBV5-1 | CASSLQGVANEKLFF | TGCGCCAGCAGCCTACAGGGGGTGGCTAATGAAAAACTGTTTTTT
TRBJ2-5 | - | few | TRBV6-2/TRBV6-3 | CASSLKGRGETQYF | TGTGCCAGCAGCCTAAAGGGTAGGGGTGAGACCCAGTACTTC
TRBJ1-2 | - | once | TRBV5-6 | CASSPYDLESDYTF | TGTGCCAGCAGCCCCTATGACCTGGAAAGCGACTACACCTTC
TRBJ1-4 | - | - | TRBV5-6 | CASSLARGYEKLFF | TGTGCCAGCAGCTTGGCTAGGGGATATGAAAAACTGTTTTTT
TRBJ2-2 | - | - | TRBV7-8 | CASSYRGGSGELFF | TGTGCCAGCAGCTACAGGGGGGGGTCCGGGGAGCTGTTTTTT
TRBJ2-2 | TRBD1 | - | TRBV2 | CASGTGYTGELFF | TGTGCCAGCGGGACAGGGTATACCGGGGAGCTGTTTTTT
TRBJ2-7 | TRBD1 | - | TRBV13 | CASSFPTGGNEQYF | TGTGCCAGCAGCTTCCCCACAGGGGGCAACGAGCAGTACTTC
TRBJ2-2 | TRBD1 | - | TRBV9 | CASSGRQGRTGELFF | TGTGCCAGCAGCGGAAGACAGGGTCGGACCGGGGAGCTGTTTTTT
TRBJ1-1 | TRBD1 | once | TRBV5-5 | CASSLAAGGLNTEAFF | TGTGCCAGCAGCTTGGCCGCAGGGGGCCTGAACACTGAAGCTTTCTTT
TRBJ2-7 | - | - | TRBV28 | CASSSETTLSYEQYF | TGTGCCAGCAGTTCAGAAACGACGTTGTCCTACGAGCAGTACTTC
TRBJ1-5 | - | - | TRBV7-9 | CASSLASPNQPQHF | TGTGCCAGCAGCTTGGCAAGCCCTAATCAGCCCCAGCATTTT
TRBJ1-6 | - | once | TRBV2 | CASSKDRPPSPLHF | TGTGCCAGCAGTAAAGACAGGCCCCCCTCACCCCTCCACTTT
TRBJ1-2 | - | - | TRBV7-6 | CASSLAPGPTNYGYTF | TGTGCCAGCAGCTTAGCGCCAGGACCTACTAACTATGGCTACACCTTC
TRBJ1-2 | TRBD1 | - | TRBV6-5 | CASKVRQGQSDGYTF | TGTGCCAGCAAAGTGAGACAGGGCCAGAGTGATGGCTACACCTTC
TRBJ2-1 | - | - | TRBV5-6 | CASSPVGSYNEQFF | TGTGCCAGCAGCCCGGTTGGGTCCTACAATGAGCAGTTCTTC
TRBJ2-7 | - | - | TRBV19 | CASSMSQRSYEQYF | TGTGCCAGTAGTATGTCACAGCGCTCCTACGAGCAGTACTTC
TRBJ2-7 | - | - | TRBV19 | CASSTRGRGNEQYF | TGTGCCAGTAGTACACGAGGGAGGGGGAACGAGCAGTACTTC
TRBJ1-1 | TRBD1 | - | TRBV3-1/TRBV3-2 | CASSHLSLTGRTEAFF | TGTGCCAGCAGCCACCTATCCCTGACAGGGAGGACTGAAGCTTTCTTT
TRBJ1-3 | - | once | TRBV7-9 | CASTKRPDAGSGNTIYF | TGTGCCAGCACCAAACGGCCTGACGCTGGCTCTGGAAACACCATATATTTT
TRBJ2-5 | - | - | TRBV30 | CAWHTGEAGTQYF | TGTGCCTGGCATACAGGAGAGGCCGGGACCCAGTACTTC
TRBJ1-4 | - | - | TRBV4-1 | CASSPRTTTNEKLFF | TGCGCCAGCAGCCCTCGGACCACAACTAATGAAAAACTGTTTTTT
TRBJ2-5 | - | - | TRBV6-5 | CASRPGTAPQETQYF | TGTGCCAGCAGGCCAGGAACTGCGCCCCAAGAGACCCAGTACTTC
TRBJ1-4 | - | - | TRBV9 | CASSVDRLLNEKLFF | TGTGCCAGCAGCGTCGACAGACTTCTTAATGAAAAACTGTTTTTT
TRBJ1-6 | - | - | TRBV3-1/TRBV3-2 | CASSQDWGGVSPLHF | TGTGCCAGCAGCCAAGATTGGGGGGGAGTTTCACCCCTCCACTTT
TRBJ2-7 | TRBD2 | - | TRBV13 | CASSRRTSGAKYF | TGTGCCAGCAGCCGAAGGACTAGCGGGGCCAAGTACTTC
TRBJ1-1 | - | once | TRBV7-8 | CASSPGVEAFF | TGTGCCAGCAGCCCGGGGGTAGAAGCTTTCTTT
TRBJ2-7 | - | - | TRBV5-6 | CASSTPQGLVYF | TGTGCCAGCAGCACCCCACAGGGCTTAGTGTACTTC
TRBJ1-5 | - | - | TRBV6-1 | CASSGSDKWKDQPQHF | TGTGCCAGCAGTGGGTCGGACAAGTGGAAGGATCAGCCCCAGCATTTT
TRBJ1-1 | - | - | TRBV19 | CASSIPSGSTEAFF | TGTGCCAGTAGTATCCCCTCGGGGAGCACTGAAGCTTTCTTT
TRBJ1-5 | - | - | TRBV30 | CAWSQRGPLNPPQHF | TGTGCCTGGAGTCAGCGGGGACCCCTGAACCCGCCCCAGCATTTT
TRBJ1-6 | TRBD1 | - | TRBV2 | CASKIEQGALSPLHF | TGTGCCAGCAAGATAGAACAGGGGGCTTTGTCACCCCTCCACTTT
TRBJ2-3 | - | - | TRBV19 | CASSISRTTSTDTQYF | TGTGCCAGTAGTATATCCAGGACAACTTCCACAGATACGCAGTATTTT
TRBJ1-1 | TRBD1 | - | TRBV29-1 | CSVRQGSTEAFF | TGCAGCGTCCGACAGGGGTCCACTGAAGCTTTCTTT
TRBJ2-2 | TRBD2 | - | TRBV5-1 | CASSSQLLAGVTELFF | TGCGCCAGCAGCTCCCAATTACTAGCGGGGGTTACGGAGCTGTTTTTT
TRBJ1-1 | TRBD1 | - | TRBV7-9 | CASSFPDRIGAEAFF | TGTGCCAGCAGCTTCCCGGACAGGATAGGCGCTGAAGCTTTCTTT